The 3 T cell receptor beta chains listed next were all sequenced from one sample in a study of radiation and T cells in renal cell carcinoma. Time point given: blood 2 weeks post-SBRT. Indicated treatment: 15 Gy SBRT to primary tumor, nephrectomy 4 weeks later. Libraries were prepared by immunoSEQ multiplex PCR; TCRdb keeps only in-frame clonotypes and omits some of them. The sample includes about 120,000 clones, approximately 85% of them seen just once. The sample consisted of blood, taken from a patient whose treatment included radiotherapy and nephrectomy. These receptors were collected from a man aged 45-65 years with renal cell carcinoma.

V is TRBV11-2 and J is TRBJ2-7, with D perhaps matching TRBD1 (6 bases). With 5 bases removed from V and 4 bases from J, the gap between germline ends came to 18 bases. The CDR3 length is 15 residues. Germline CDR1 and CDR2: SGHAT and FQNNGV. In nucleotides, the CDR3 is TGTGCCAGCAGCCCCGCCGCACAGGGCGCGTACGAGCAGTACTTC. It encodes CASSPAAQGAYEQYF.

The gene calls are TRBV5-1 and TRBJ2-1; D is ambiguous. The CDR3 covers 15 residues. With 0 bases removed from V and 4 bases from J, the gap between germline ends came to 11 bases. CDR1 is SGHRS and CDR2 is YFSETQ in the germline V gene. The CDR3 spells CASSLVSTVYNEQFF. The CDR3 nucleotides are TGCGCCAGCAGCTTGGTATCAACCGTATACAATGAGCAGTTCTTC. Filled out from reference TRBV5-1 and TRBJ2-1, the complete variable domain reads KAGVTQTPRYLIKTRGQQVTLSCSPISGHRSVSWYQQTPGQGLQFLFEYFSETQRNKGNFPGRFSGRQFSNSRSEMNVSTLELGDSALYLCASSLVSTVYNEQFFGPGTRLTVL.

V usage is TRBV2 and J usage is TRBJ1-2, with D hard to call. V lost 7 bases and J lost 7, with 16 bases in between. CDR1 and CDR2 from the germline V gene are SNHLY and FYNNEI. This CDR3 contains 13 residues. The CDR3 DNA sequence: TGTGCCAGCACTCTGGCGCTGTGGGTTGGCTACACCTTC. Translated, it gives CASTLALWVGYTF.